These 12 T cell receptor beta chains share one sample of origin, sequenced in a study of lung T cells in sarcoidosis with Löfgren's syndrome. One entry per CDR3 protein results from TCRdb running MiXCR on the reads. The sample has 60,000 to 65,000 distinct CDR3 sequences, over 20% seen once. The sequencing sample was made of CD4+ T cells from PBMCs. Receptors were obtained from a human donor with sarcoidosis (Löfgren's syndrome or another form), or a control subject (not recorded which).

At least ten counts were recorded for this clonotype. This chain uses TRBV14 with TRBJ2-3, with TRBD1 as a possible D gene (6 bases). The germline CDR1 and CDR2 sequences are SGHDN and FVKESK. The CDR3 has 15 residues. Trimming shortened V by 1 base and J by 3 bases, and 11 bases separated the two germline ends. In DNA, the CDR3 is TGTGCCAGCAGCCAAGTACAGGGTGGAACAGATACGCAGTATTTT. Amino acids: CASSQVQGGTDTQYF.

The chain links TRBV19 to TRBJ1-5; D unclear. Germline lookup yields CDR1 LNHDA and CDR2 SQIVND (reference sequence). There are 17 residues in the CDR3. The V end lost 2 bases, the J end lost 0 bases, and 14 bases lay between the germline ends. Written as DNA, the CDR3 is TGTGCCAGTAGTATAAGGCAGTCCCCAGATAGCAATCAGCCCCAGCATTTT. It encodes CASSIRQSPDSNQPQHF.

The sample holds a few counts of this clonotype. V gene TRBV30 combines with J gene TRBJ2-3, with 10 positions matching TRBD1. Per germline, CDR1 GTSNPN and CDR2 SVGIG (reference sequence). V trimming: 2 bases; J trimming: 4 bases; junction bases outside the gene matches: 6. The CDR3 has 15 residues. As DNA, the CDR3 is TGTGCCTGGAGTCAAGGAGGGACAGGGGCAGATACGCAGTATTTT. Its protein product is CAWSQGGTGADTQYF. Based on the CDR3 plus reference TRBV30 and TRBJ2-3, the full variable domain is SQTIHQWPATLVQPVGSPLSLECTVEGTSNPNLYWYRQAAGRGLQLLFYSVGIGQISSEVPQNLSASRPQDRQFILSSKKLLLSDSGFYLCAWSQGGTGADTQYFGPGTRLTVL.

This clonotype was detected ten times or more. The gene calls are TRBV6-2 or TRBV6-3 and TRBJ2-3; possible D gene TRBD2, 6 bases. This CDR3 has 15 residues. Trimming removed 2 bases from V and 2 bases from J, with 11 bases in between. Germline assignment: CDR1 MNHEY and CDR2 SVGEGT. CDR3 in DNA: TGTGCCAGCAGTTACCGGGGGAGAATCACAGATACGCAGTATTTT. This encodes CASSYRGRITDTQYF.

The rearrangement links TRBV15 to TRBJ2-3; 14 bases agree with TRBD2. CDR3 length equals 17 residues. Germline CDR1 LNHNV, CDR2 YYDKDF (reference sequence). The junction had 2 bases not matched to a gene; V was cut back by 2 bases and J by 1 base. The CDR3 reads CATSRQGLAGGTDTQYF. The CDR3 nucleotides read TGTGCCACCAGCAGACAGGGACTAGCGGGGGGCACAGATACGCAGTATTTT.

This clonotype was seen a few times. CDR3 coding DNA: TGTGCCAGCATGACAGGGCACTCTGAAGCTTTCTTT. Encoded protein: CASMTGHSEAFF. The V gene is TRBV2, the J gene TRBJ1-1, with 7 bases fitting TRBD1. V lost 7 bases and J lost 6; bases outside the gene matches: 5. This CDR3 region has 12 residues. CDR1 is SNHLY, CDR2 FYNNEI, per germline.

The genes are TRBV5-1 and TRBJ2-1; D not certain. The V and J ends lost 0 bases and 4 bases respectively, with 11 bases between them. Germline CDR1 is SGHRS and CDR2 is YFSETQ. This CDR3 is 15 amino acids long. CDR3 DNA sequence: TGCGCCAGCAGCTTGGGGGCACTGAATTACAATGAGCAGTTCTTC. Translation gives CASSLGALNYNEQFF.

Details on this clonotype: This clone may be a read error of a much larger clone one base away. This chain connects TRBV6-1 to TRBJ2-1; 11 bases match TRBD2. Germline loops: CDR1 MNHNS, CDR2 SASEGT. CDR3 length equals 15 residues. CDR3 residues: CASASLAGVYSEQFF. DNA for the CDR3: TGTGCCAGCGCCTCACTAGCGGGGGTTTACAGTGAGCAGTTCTTC.

This clonotype has just one count. The junction departs from germline at one end; a sequencing error may be responsible. The CDR3 protein is CAGSLGLAGAPTSDTQYF. DNA for the CDR3: TGTGCCGGCAGCCTGGGACTAGCGGGCGCTCCTACTTCAGATACGCAGTATTTT. The chain carries TRBV11-3 and TRBJ2-3, with 12 positions matching TRBD2. The CDR3 is made up of 18 amino acids. Germline CDR1 reads SGHNT; CDR2 reads YENEEA.

This clonotype was seen ten or more times. The rearrangement uses TRBV15 and TRBJ2-1; TRBD2 matches at 7 bases. Germline-derived CDR1 and CDR2 are LNHNV and YYDKDF (reference sequence). V was clipped by 2 bases and J by 8 bases; unmatched bases: 6. The CDR3 extends over 14 amino acids. The CDR3 spells CATSRPLTSYEQFF. As DNA, the CDR3 is TGTGCCACCAGCAGACCCCTGACTAGCTATGAGCAGTTCTTC.

Many counts were recorded for this clonotype. The DNA for the CDR3 is TGTGCCAGCACCTCACTAGCGGGCACGTACAATGAGCAGTTCTTC. Translated: CASTSLAGTYNEQFF. V is TRBV2 and J is TRBJ2-1; 9 bases align to TRBD2. CDR3 length equals 15 residues. Germline V CDR1 and CDR2: SNHLY, FYNNEI. V lost 7 bases and J lost 4; bases outside the gene matches: 8.

The sample holds many counts of this clonotype. The chain carries TRBV28 and TRBJ2-3; 9 bases are shared with TRBD2. The germline V gene has CDR1 MDHEN and CDR2 SYDVKM. The V segment lost 6 bases and the J segment 5 bases; nucleotides outside the gene matches: 6. This CDR3 region has 14 residues. This CDR3 reads CASRGGGAKDTQYF. The CDR3 region has the DNA TGTGCCAGCAGGGGCGGGGGGGCAAAAGATACGCAGTATTTT.